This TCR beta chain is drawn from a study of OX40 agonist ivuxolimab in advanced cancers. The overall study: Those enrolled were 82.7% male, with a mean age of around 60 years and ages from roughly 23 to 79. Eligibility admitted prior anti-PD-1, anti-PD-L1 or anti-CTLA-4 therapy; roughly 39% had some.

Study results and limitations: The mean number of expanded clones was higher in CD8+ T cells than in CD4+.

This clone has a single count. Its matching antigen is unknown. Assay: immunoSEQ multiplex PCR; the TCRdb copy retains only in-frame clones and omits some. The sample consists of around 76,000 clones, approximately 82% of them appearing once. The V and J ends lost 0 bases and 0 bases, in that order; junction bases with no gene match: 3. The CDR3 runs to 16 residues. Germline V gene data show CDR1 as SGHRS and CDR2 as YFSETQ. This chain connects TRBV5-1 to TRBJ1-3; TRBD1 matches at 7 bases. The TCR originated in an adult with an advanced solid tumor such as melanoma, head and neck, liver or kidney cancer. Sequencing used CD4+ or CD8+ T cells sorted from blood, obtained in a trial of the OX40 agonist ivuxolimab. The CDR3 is CASSLARDSSGNTIYF. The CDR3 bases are TGCGCCAGCAGCTTGGCCAGGGACAGCTCTGGAAACACCATATATTTT.